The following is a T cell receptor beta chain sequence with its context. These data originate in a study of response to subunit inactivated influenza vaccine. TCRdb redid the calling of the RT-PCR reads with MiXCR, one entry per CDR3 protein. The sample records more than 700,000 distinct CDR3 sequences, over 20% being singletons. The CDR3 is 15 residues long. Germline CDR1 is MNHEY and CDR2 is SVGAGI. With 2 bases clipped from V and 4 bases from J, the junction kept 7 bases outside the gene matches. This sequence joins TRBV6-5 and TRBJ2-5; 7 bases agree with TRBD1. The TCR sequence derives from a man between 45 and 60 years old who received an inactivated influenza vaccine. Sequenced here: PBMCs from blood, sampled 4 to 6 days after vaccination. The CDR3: CASSYGQASRETQYF. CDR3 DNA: TGTGCCAGCAGTTACGGACAGGCGAGCCGAGAGACCCAGTACTTC.